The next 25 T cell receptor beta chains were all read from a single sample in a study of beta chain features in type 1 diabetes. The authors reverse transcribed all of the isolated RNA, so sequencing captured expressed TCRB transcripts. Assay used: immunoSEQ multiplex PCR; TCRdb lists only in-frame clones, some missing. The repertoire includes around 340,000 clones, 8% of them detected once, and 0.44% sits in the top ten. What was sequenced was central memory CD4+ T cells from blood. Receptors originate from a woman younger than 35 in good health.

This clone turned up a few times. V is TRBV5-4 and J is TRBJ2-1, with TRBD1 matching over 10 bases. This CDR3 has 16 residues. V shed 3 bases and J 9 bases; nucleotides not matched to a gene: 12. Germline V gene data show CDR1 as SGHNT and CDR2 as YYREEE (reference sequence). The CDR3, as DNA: TGTGCCAGCAGCTCCGCCGGGACAGGGGCCAGGGGTGAGCAGTTCTTC. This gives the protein CASSSAGTGARGEQFF. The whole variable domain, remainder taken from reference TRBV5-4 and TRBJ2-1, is ETGVTQSPTHLIKTRGQQVTLRCSSQSGHNTVSWYQQALGQGPQFIFQYYREEENGRGNFPPRFSGLQFPNYSSELNVNALELDDSALYLCASSSAGTGARGEQFFGPGTRLTVL.

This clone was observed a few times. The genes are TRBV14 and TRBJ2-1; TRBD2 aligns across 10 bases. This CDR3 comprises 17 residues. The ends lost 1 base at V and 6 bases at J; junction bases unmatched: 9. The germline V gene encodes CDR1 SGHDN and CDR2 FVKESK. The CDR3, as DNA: TGTGCCAGCAGCCAAGGAGCGGGAGGGTTCCCGGGCAATGAGCAGTTCTTC. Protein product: CASSQGAGGFPGNEQFF.

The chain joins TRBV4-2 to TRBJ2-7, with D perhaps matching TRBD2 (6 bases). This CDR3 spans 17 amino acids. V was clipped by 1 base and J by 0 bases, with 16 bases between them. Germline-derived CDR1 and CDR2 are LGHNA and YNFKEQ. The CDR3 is CASSQAGGARISYEQYF. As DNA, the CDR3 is TGTGCCAGCAGCCAAGCGGGCGGGGCGCGCATCTCCTACGAGCAGTACTTC.

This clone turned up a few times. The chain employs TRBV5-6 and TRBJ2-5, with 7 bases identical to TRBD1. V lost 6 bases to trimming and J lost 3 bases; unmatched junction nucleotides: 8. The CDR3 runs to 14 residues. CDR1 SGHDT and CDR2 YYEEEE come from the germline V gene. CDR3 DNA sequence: TGTGCCAGCACCGTGGGACAGCTGGAAGAGACCCAGTACTTC. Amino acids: CASTVGQLEETQYF.

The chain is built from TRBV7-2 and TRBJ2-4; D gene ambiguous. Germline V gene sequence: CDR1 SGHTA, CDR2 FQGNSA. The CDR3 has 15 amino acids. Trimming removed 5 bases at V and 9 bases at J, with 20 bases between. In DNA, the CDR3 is TGTGCCAGCAGCCAACAATCTGGGCGCCTGGCCATTCAGTACTTC. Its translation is CASSQQSGRLAIQYF.

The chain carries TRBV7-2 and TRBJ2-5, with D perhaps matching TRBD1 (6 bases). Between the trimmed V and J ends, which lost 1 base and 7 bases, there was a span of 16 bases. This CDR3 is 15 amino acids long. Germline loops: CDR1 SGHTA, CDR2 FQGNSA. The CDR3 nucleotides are TGTGCCAGCAGCTTAGTGTCTCAGGGGATCGGGACCCAGTACTTC. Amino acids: CASSLVSQGIGTQYF. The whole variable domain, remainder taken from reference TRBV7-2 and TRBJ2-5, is GAGVSQSPSNKVTEKGKDVELRCDPISGHTALYWYRQSLGQGLEFLIYFQGNSAPDKSGLPSDRFSAERTGGSVSTLTIQRTQQEDSAVYLCASSLVSQGIGTQYFGPGTRLLVL.

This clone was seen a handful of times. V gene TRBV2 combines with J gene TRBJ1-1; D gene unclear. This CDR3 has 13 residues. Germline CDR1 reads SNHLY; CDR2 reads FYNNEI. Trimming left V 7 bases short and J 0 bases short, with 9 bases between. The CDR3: CASKLDLNTEAFF. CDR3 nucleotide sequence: TGTGCCAGCAAACTCGACTTGAACACTGAAGCTTTCTTT. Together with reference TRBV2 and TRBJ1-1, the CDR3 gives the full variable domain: EPEVTQTPSHQVTQMGQEVILRCVPISNHLYFYWYRQILGQKVEFLVSFYNNEISEKSEIFDDQFSVERPDGSNFTLKIRSTKLEDSAMYFCASKLDLNTEAFFGQGTRLTVV.

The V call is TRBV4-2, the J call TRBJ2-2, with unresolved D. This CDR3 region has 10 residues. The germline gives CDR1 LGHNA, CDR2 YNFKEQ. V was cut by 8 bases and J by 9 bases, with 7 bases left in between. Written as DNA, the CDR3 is TGTGCCAGCGGCGTGAGGGAGCTGTTTTTT. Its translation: CASGVRELFF.

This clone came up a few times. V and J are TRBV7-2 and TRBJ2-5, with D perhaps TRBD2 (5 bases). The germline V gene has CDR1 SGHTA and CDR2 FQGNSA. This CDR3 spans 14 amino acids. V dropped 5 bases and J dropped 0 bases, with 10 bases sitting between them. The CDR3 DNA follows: TGTGCCAGCAGCCTCGAGCGGAACCAAGAGACCCAGTACTTC. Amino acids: CASSLERNQETQYF.

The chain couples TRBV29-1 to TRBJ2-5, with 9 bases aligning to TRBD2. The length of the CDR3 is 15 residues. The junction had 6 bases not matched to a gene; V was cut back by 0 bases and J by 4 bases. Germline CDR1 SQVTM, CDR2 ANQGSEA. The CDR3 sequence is CSVEDIAGVSETQYF. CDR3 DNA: TGCAGCGTTGAAGATATAGCGGGAGTTTCAGAGACCCAGTACTTC.

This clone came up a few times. CDR3 sequence reads: CASSQGQRGTDTQYF. CDR3 coding DNA: TGTGCCAGCAGCCAGGGCCAGCGGGGCACAGATACGCAGTATTTT. The chain links TRBV4-2 to TRBJ2-3, with a weak D call TRBD2 (6 bases). Trimming left V 3 bases short and J 1 base short, with 11 bases between. This CDR3 has 15 amino acids. Germline V gene data show CDR1 as LGHNA and CDR2 as YNFKEQ.

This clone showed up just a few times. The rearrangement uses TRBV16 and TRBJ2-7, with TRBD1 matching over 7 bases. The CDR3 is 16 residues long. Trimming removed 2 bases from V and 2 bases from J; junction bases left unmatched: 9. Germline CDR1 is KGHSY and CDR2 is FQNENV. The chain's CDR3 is CASSQQKQGSAYEQYF. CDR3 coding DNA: TGTGCCAGCAGCCAACAAAAACAGGGGTCCGCCTACGAGCAGTACTTC. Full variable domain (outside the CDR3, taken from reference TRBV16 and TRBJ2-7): GEEVAQTPKHLVRGEGQKAKLYCAPIKGHSYVFWYQQVLKNEFKFLISFQNENVFDETGMPKERFSAKCLPNSPCSLEIQATKLEDSAVYFCASSQQKQGSAYEQYFGPGTRLTVT.

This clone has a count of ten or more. CDR3 nucleotide sequence: TGTGCCAGCAGCCCCTCCGTAAGCTCCTACAATGAGCAGTTCTTC. Amino acid sequence: CASSPSVSSYNEQFF. The chain recombines TRBV13 with TRBJ2-1; D remains unclear. The V end was cut by 5 bases, the J end by 0 bases, with 11 bases between. The length of the CDR3 is 15 residues. Germline values: CDR1 PRHDT, CDR2 FYEKMQ (reference sequence).

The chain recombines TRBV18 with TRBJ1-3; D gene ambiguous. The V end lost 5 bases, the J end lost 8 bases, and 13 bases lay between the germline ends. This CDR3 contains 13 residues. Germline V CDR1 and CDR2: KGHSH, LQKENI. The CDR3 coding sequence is TGTGCCAGCTCAGGTTCCCGGGAGGACACCATATATTTT. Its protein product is CASSGSREDTIYF.

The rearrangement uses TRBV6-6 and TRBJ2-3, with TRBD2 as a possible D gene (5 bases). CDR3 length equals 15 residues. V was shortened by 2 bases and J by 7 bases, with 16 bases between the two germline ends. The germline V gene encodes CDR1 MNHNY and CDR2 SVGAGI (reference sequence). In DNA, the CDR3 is TGTGCCAGCAGTTACAGTACCGGCGGAGGAAATACGCAGTATTTT. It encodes CASSYSTGGGNTQYF.

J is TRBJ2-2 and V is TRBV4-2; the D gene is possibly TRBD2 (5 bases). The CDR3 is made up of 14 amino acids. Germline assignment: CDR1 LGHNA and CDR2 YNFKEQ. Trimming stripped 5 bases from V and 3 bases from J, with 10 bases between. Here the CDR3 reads CASSGLAYTGELFF. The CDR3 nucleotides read TGTGCCAGCAGCGGCCTAGCTTACACCGGGGAGCTGTTTTTT.

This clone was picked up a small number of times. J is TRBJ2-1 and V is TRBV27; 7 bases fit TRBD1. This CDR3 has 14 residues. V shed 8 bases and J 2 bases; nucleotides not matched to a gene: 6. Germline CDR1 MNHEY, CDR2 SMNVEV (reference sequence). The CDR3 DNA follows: TGTGCCAGCGGGCAGGGGGTGGCCTACAATGAGCAGTTCTTC. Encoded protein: CASGQGVAYNEQFF.

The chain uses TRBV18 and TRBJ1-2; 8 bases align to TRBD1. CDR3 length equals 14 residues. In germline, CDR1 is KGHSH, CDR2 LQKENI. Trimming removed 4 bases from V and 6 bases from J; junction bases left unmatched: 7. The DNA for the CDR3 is TGTGCCAGCTCACTACAACCGACAGGGGATGGCTACACCTTC. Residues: CASSLQPTGDGYTF.

The CDR3: CASSRQDTQYF. CDR3 DNA sequence: TGTGCCAGCTCACGACAAGATACGCAGTATTTT. The V call is TRBV18, the J call TRBJ2-3; D gene uncertain. The germline V gene has CDR1 KGHSH and CDR2 LQKENI. V was pared by 4 bases and J by 5 bases, with 4 bases between. The CDR3 runs to 11 residues.

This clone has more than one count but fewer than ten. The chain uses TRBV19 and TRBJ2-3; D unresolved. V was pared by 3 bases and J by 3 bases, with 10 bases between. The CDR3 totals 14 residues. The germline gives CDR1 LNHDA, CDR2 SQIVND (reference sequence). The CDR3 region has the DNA TGTGCCAGTAGTATGCATCGAGAGACAGATACGCAGTATTTT. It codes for CASSMHRETDTQYF.

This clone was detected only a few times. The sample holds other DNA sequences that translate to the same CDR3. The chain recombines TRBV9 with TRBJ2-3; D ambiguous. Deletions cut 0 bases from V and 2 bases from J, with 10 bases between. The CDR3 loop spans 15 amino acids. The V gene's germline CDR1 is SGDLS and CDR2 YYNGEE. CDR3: CASSVVPQNTDTQYF. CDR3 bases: TGTGCCAGCAGCGTAGTACCCCAGAACACAGATACGCAGTATTTT.

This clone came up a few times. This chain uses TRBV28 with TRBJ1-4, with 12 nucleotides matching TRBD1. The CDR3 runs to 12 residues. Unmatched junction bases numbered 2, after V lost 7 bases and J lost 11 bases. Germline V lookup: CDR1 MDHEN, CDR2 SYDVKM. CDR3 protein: CASKGQGAKLFF. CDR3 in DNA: TGTGCCAGCAAGGGACAGGGGGCGAAACTGTTTTTT.

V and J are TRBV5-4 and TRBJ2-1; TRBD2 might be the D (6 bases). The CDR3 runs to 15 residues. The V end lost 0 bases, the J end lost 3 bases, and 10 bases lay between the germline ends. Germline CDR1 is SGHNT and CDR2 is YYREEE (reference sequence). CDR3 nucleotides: TGTGCCAGCAGCTTGGGAGGGAGGCTCTACAATGAGCAGTTCTTC. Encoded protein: CASSLGGRLYNEQFF.

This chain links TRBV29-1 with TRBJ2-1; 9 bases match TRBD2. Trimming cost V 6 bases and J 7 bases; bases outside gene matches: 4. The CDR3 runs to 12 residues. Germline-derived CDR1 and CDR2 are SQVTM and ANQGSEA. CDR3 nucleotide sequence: TGCAGCGTGATAGCGGGAGTAAATGAGCAGTTCTTC. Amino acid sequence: CSVIAGVNEQFF.

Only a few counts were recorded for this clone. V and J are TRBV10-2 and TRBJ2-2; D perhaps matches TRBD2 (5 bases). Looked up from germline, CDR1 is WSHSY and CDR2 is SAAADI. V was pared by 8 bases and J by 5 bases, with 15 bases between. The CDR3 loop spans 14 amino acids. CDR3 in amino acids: CASFTRAETGELFF. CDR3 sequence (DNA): TGCGCCAGCTTTACTAGGGCGGAGACCGGGGAGCTGTTTTTT.